This T cell receptor (beta chain) was retrieved from a study of Ad26.COV2.S vaccination and SARS-CoV-2 variants. In the study overall: Dosing was one shot or two shots 56 days apart.

The method was immunoSEQ multiplex PCR; TCRdb's version includes in-frame clones alone and lacks a portion of them. The table records fewer than 400,000 clones, 70% to 90% of them present only once. Indicated treatment: approximately 18 received Ad26.COV2.S at low or high dose, single or two shots; roughly five received placebo; per-sample allocation not given. Vaccine and placebo recipients were sampled on day 63 after the first injection. The CDR3 is 17 residues long. The V gene's germline CDR1 is SGHDT and CDR2 YYEEEE. The ends were cut back, 0 bases at V and 0 bases at J, with 15 bases in the middle.

The receptor was isolated from a person between 18 and 65 years old who received the Ad26.COV2.S COVID-19 vaccine or a placebo. This sequence joins TRBV5-6 and TRBJ2-5; no clear D. The sample was peripheral blood, taken in a trial of Ad26.COV2.S vaccine versus placebo. The CDR3 loop reads CASSLARQREYQETQYF. The CDR3 DNA sequence: TGTGCCAGCAGCTTGGCGAGGCAGCGAGAGTACCAAGAGACCCAGTACTTC.